Included here is one TCR beta chain sequence, with context. Its antigen is not identified. MiXCR, applied by TCRdb to the reads, yields one record per CDR3 protein. The sample yields 90,000 to 110,000 distinct CDR3 sequences, around 28% seen once. This specimen belongs to a study of T cell repertoires in cytomegalovirus infection. Trimming took off 3 bases at V and 3 bases at J, with 12 bases between the two ends. CDR3 length equals 14 residues. The clonotype originates from a human donor in good health (CMV status not recorded). Some clones in this sample may be carry-over from other donors' samples. The sample consisted of CD8+ T cells from cultured PBMCs, taken from culture after CMV antigen stimulation. The chain combines TRBV12-3 or TRBV12-4 with TRBJ2-7, with D hard to call. CDR3 DNA sequence: TGTGCCAGCAGTTTGGGTGAAGGAGACTACGAGCAGTACTTC. It codes for CASSLGEGDYEQYF.